This T cell receptor (beta chain) originates from a study of shared clonotypes between healthy human individuals. Across the study: The study used three CD4 naive, three CD4 memory, two CD8 naive and one CD8 memory plate per donor. Study outcomes and limitations: Clonotypes that were shared across a handful of donors made up around 5% of naive CD4 clonotypes. Relative to their counterparts shared across all four donors, non-shared clonotypes exhibited diminished generation probabilities.

Here immunoSEQ multiplex PCR was the method, and the copy in TCRdb shows in-frame clones only, minus some. The table lists about 2.1 million clones, about 94% of them singletons, with around 1.7% in the top ten. Positive CCR7 selection of CD45RO-negative cells yielded the naive CD8 cells, and terminally differentiated effector memory CD45RA+ cells were excluded. As regards this clone: Antigen: not known.

Sequencing was done on a sample of naive CD8+ T cells from PBMCs. The receptor was derived from a man aged 18 to 29 in good health. Some clones in this sample may be carry-over from other donors' samples.

The CDR3 loop is CSAVSGGAGLGPEQYF. The DNA of the CDR3 is TGCAGCGCCGTTTCAGGGGGCGCAGGCCTCGGGCCCGAGCAGTACTTC. The chain is built from TRBV29-1 and TRBJ2-7; 8 positions match TRBD1. After removal of 7 bases from V and 6 bases from J, the junction contained 20 bases not matched to a gene. This CDR3 region has 16 residues. Per the germline V gene, CDR1 is SQVTM and CDR2 is ANQGSEA.